These 21 T cell receptor beta chains were all obtained from the same sample, sequenced in a study of cytomegalovirus exposure and HLA in healthy donors. The PCR employed 60 Vbeta primers together with 13 Jbeta primers. The assay was immunoSEQ multiplex PCR, and TCRdb's table has in-frame clones only and misses some. The data contain 55,000 or so clones, roughly four fifths of them seen just once; the ten biggest clones take up about 1.6%. The sequencing sample was made of PBMCs. Every receptor here comes from a man under 40 in good health and CMV-seronegative.

The chain combines TRBV29-1 with TRBJ2-1, with 8 bases that match TRBD1. J lost 7 bases, V lost 4 bases, and 0 bases had no gene match. Germline lookup yields CDR1 SQVTM and CDR2 ANQGSEA. The CDR3 has 11 residues. CDR3 nucleotides: TGCAGCGTTGGGACAGGGAATGAGCAGTTCTTC. Amino acid sequence: CSVGTGNEQFF.

In DNA form, the CDR3 reads TGTGCCAGCAGTCCTGGAGCCCGCGACCTTTATGGCTACACCTTC. This codes for CASSPGARDLYGYTF. The gene calls are TRBV7-8 and TRBJ1-2; the D is unclear. The V gene's germline CDR1 is SGHVS and CDR2 FQNEAQ. V lost 6 bases, J lost 5 bases, and 19 bases lay in between. The CDR3 is 15 amino acids.

The gene calls are TRBV29-1 and TRBJ2-1, with D possibly matching TRBD1 (6 bases). Germline CDR1 reads SQVTM; CDR2 reads ANQGSEA. Deletions cut 1 base from V and 4 bases from J, with 17 bases between. The CDR3 totals 16 residues. CDR3 sequence (DNA): TGCAGCGTTGAAGGTGGAAGGGGGTTGGGGTACAATGAGCAGTTCTTC. Its translation: CSVEGGRGLGYNEQFF.

The chain employs TRBV29-1 and TRBJ1-2; a weak D match, TRBD1 (5 bases). CDR1 is SQVTM and CDR2 is ANQGSEA in the germline V gene. Trimming cost V 8 bases and J 0 bases, with 10 bases left between them. The CDR3 covers 12 residues. CDR3 sequence reads: CSSGPSNYGYTF. In DNA, the CDR3 is TGCAGCTCAGGGCCATCTAACTATGGCTACACCTTC.

V and J are TRBV5-4 and TRBJ2-7; 7 bases match TRBD1. Looked up from germline, CDR1 is SGHNT and CDR2 is YYREEE (reference sequence). The CDR3 spans 15 residues. V lost 1 base, J lost 1 base, and 5 bases stayed unmatched. CDR3 sequence: CASSLRQGDSYEQYF. The CDR3 DNA reads as TGTGCCAGCAGCTTGAGACAGGGTGATTCCTACGAGCAGTACTTC.

The chain carries TRBV6-4 and TRBJ2-3; a possible D gene is TRBD2 (6 bases). Germline V gives CDR1 MRHNA, CDR2 SNTAGT. Trimming removed 8 bases from V and 2 bases from J, with 32 bases in between. This CDR3 contains 20 residues. Here the CDR3 reads CASYTPPRWRDAGTTDTQYF. Here the CDR3 DNA reads TGTGCCAGCTATACACCCCCTAGGTGGAGGGACGCGGGAACCACAGATACGCAGTATTTT.

The J gene is TRBJ2-3, the V gene TRBV4-2; D gene unclear. CDR3 length equals 15 residues. V lost 0 bases and J lost 0, with 7 bases in between. Germline V gene lookup returns CDR1 LGHNA and CDR2 YNFKEQ. CDR3 loop: CASSQELRSTDTQYF. The DNA for the CDR3 is TGTGCCAGCAGCCAAGAGCTGCGGAGCACAGATACGCAGTATTTT.

The table lists this clone with a count of one. The V gene is TRBV4-3, the J gene TRBJ2-7; perhaps TRBD2 as D (5 bases). V shed 0 bases and J shed 2 bases, with 11 bases lying between them. The length of the CDR3 is 15 residues. The germline V gene encodes CDR1 LGHNA and CDR2 YSLEER. CDR3 in amino acids: CASSQDRGTAYEQYF. CDR3 bases: TGCGCCAGCAGCCAAGATCGGGGAACGGCCTACGAGCAGTACTTC.

The V and J genes are TRBV2 and TRBJ2-1, with TRBD2 matching over 9 bases. This CDR3 contains 15 residues. The germline CDR1 and CDR2 sequences are SNHLY and FYNNEI. Trimming took 4 bases from V and 7 from J; bases not matched to a gene: 8. CDR3 region: CASSARGSGSNEQFF. DNA of the CDR3: TGTGCCAGCAGTGCCCGGGGTAGCGGGAGTAATGAGCAGTTCTTC.

The genes are TRBV11-2 and TRBJ1-2, with D unclear. The CDR3 has 15 amino acids. Germline V gene sequence: CDR1 SGHAT, CDR2 FQNNGV. V gave up 1 base and J gave up 4 bases, with 13 bases separating them. This CDR3 is CASSLVTLRTYGYTF. CDR3 bases: TGTGCCAGCAGCTTAGTTACCCTACGTACCTATGGCTACACCTTC.

The gene calls are TRBV6-5 and TRBJ1-4, with D perhaps TRBD1 (5 bases). The CDR3 runs 14 residues. V lost 0 bases and J 4 bases, leaving 6 bases between the germline ends. Germline CDR1 MNHEY, CDR2 SVGAGI. DNA for the CDR3: TGTGCCAGCAGTTACTCGGGGCTTAATGAAAAACTGTTTTTT. Translated, it gives CASSYSGLNEKLFF.

On this clone itself: The junction departs from the called germline gene at one end, perhaps through a read error. The same CDR3 can be traced to other DNA sequences in this sample. The chain recombines TRBV7-2 with TRBJ1-6; D is undetermined. The germline V gene encodes CDR1 SGHTA and CDR2 FQGNSA. The length of the CDR3 is 16 residues. CDR3 protein: CASSLWQEPYNSPLHF. The CDR3 nucleotides read TGTGCCAGCAGCTTATGGCAGGAACCATATAATTCCCCCCTCCACTTT.

The genes are TRBV11-2 and TRBJ2-2, with 11 nucleotides matching TRBD2. The V segment lost 4 bases and the J segment 0 bases; nucleotides outside the gene matches: 1. The germline gives CDR1 SGHAT, CDR2 FQNNGV. The CDR3 sequence is 16 residues long. CDR3 in amino acids: CASSSTSGTNTGELFF. The CDR3 region has the DNA TGTGCCAGCAGCTCGACTAGCGGGACGAACACCGGGGAGCTGTTTTTT.

This clone was recorded once. This chain uses TRBV7-9 with TRBJ2-1; 8 bases are a match to TRBD1. In germline, CDR1 is SEHNR, CDR2 FQNEAQ (reference sequence). Trimming at V came to 5 bases and at J to 0 bases, leaving 6 bases not matched to a gene. This CDR3 comprises 16 residues. The CDR3, as DNA: TGTGCCAGCAGCGGAAACAGGGGGAGCTCCTACAATGAGCAGTTCTTC. Its protein product is CASSGNRGSSYNEQFF. The variable domain in full, completed from reference TRBV7-9 and TRBJ2-1, reads DTGVSQNPRHKITKRGQNVTFRCDPISEHNRLYWYRQTLGQGPEFLTYFQNEAQLEKSRLLSDRFSAERPKGSFSTLEIQRTEQGDSAMYLCASSGNRGSSYNEQFFGPGTRLTVL.

The rearrangement links TRBV4-1 to TRBJ2-2; 7 nucleotides line up with TRBD1. The CDR3 contains 17 residues. Germline-derived CDR1 and CDR2 are MGHRA and YSYEKL. V lost 4 bases and J lost 0; bases outside the gene matches: 8. The chain's CDR3 is CASSLSTGHSNTGELFF. The DNA for the CDR3 is TGCGCCAGCAGCCTCTCGACAGGGCATTCGAACACCGGGGAGCTGTTTTTT.

The genes are TRBV2 and TRBJ1-1, with 12 bases identical to TRBD1. CDR1 is SNHLY and CDR2 is FYNNEI in the germline V gene. V trimming: 6 bases; J trimming: 4 bases; junction bases outside the gene matches: 3. The CDR3 spans 14 residues. CDR3 sequence: CASSPGQGATEAFF. The CDR3 nucleotides are TGTGCCAGCAGCCCGGGACAGGGGGCCACTGAAGCTTTCTTT. Full variable domain (rest looked up from reference TRBV2 and TRBJ1-1): EPEVTQTPSHQVTQMGQEVILRCVPISNHLYFYWYRQILGQKVEFLVSFYNNEISEKSEIFDDQFSVERPDGSNFTLKIRSTKLEDSAMYFCASSPGQGATEAFFGQGTRLTVV.

The chain employs TRBV2 and TRBJ2-7, with D hard to call. The CDR3 length is 15 residues. Trimming removed 2 bases at V and 3 bases at J, with 14 bases between. Germline CDR1 is SNHLY and CDR2 is FYNNEI. The DNA of the CDR3 is TGTGCCAGCAGTGAATTTCGTGGTTACGGCTACGAGCAGTACTTC. It translates to CASSEFRGYGYEQYF.

This chain joins TRBV4-2 and TRBJ1-5; 7 nucleotides match TRBD1. The CDR3 is 17 residues long. Germline loops: CDR1 LGHNA, CDR2 YNFKEQ. With 5 bases clipped from V and 0 bases from J, the junction kept 10 bases outside the gene matches. As DNA, the CDR3 is TGTGCCAGCAGCACAGGGACAGCAGGTTTTAGCAATCAGCCCCAGCATTTT. It encodes CASSTGTAGFSNQPQHF.

The chain employs TRBV5-4 and TRBJ1-1; TRBD1 matches at 7 bases. The J segment lost 1 base and the V segment lost 6 bases, leaving 9 bases of the junction unmatched. Germline CDR1 SGHNT, CDR2 YYREEE (reference sequence). This CDR3 is built from 15 residues. The CDR3 nucleotides are TGTGCCAGCAACCGGGACAGCAGCCGGAACACTGAAGCTTTCTTT. It encodes CASNRDSSRNTEAFF.

The chain recombines TRBV4-2 with TRBJ1-3; a possible D gene is TRBD1 (6 bases). CDR3 size: 16 residues. Trimming left V 0 bases short and J 0 bases short, with 9 bases between. CDR1 is LGHNA and CDR2 is YNFKEQ in the germline V gene. The CDR3 DNA follows: TGTGCCAGCAGCCAAGATTACAGGGCCTCTGGAAACACCATATATTTT. Its translation: CASSQDYRASGNTIYF.

With regard to this clone: The sample has other DNA sequences that encode this CDR3 too. The chain recombines TRBV15 with TRBJ2-4, with 9 positions matching TRBD1. The CDR3 has 18 residues. V shed 3 bases, J shed 0 bases, and the junction held 9 bases outside the gene matches. Germline CDR1 and CDR2: LNHNV and YYDKDF (reference sequence). As DNA, the CDR3 is TGTGCCACCAGCAGGGGTACGGGACAGGGATTAGCCAAAAACATTCAGTACTTC. This translates into CATSRGTGQGLAKNIQYF. Full variable domain (remainder filled in from reference TRBV15 and TRBJ2-4): DAMVIQNPRYQVTQFGKPVTLSCSQTLNHNVMYWYQQKSSQAPKLLFHYYDKDFNNEADTPDNFQSRRPNTSFCFLDIRSPGLGDTAMYLCATSRGTGQGLAKNIQYFGAGTRLSVL.